The entry below describes one TCR beta chain. Antigen specificity is unknown. The sequenced fragment ends 3 residues before the CDR3 boundary, so the rest is inferred from the germline J gene. The CDR3 contains 15 residues. V lost 8 bases and J lost 4, with 20 bases in between. CDR1 is SGHTA and CDR2 is FQGNSA in the germline V gene. Measured with immunoSEQ multiplex PCR; TCRdb has only the in-frame clones, and not every one. The sample contains about 66,000 clones, none of them singletons. The sample originates from a study of T cell clonality in common variable immunodeficiency. Heparinized whole blood, 5 to 8 ml, came from each donor. Study-wide results and caveats: Shared TCRbeta clones were fewer between CVID subjects than controls. In common variable immunodeficiency, TCR beta chains reportedly carried fewer deletions and N-nucleotide insertions.

The sequence derives from a person aged 18 to 69 in good health. The J gene is TRBJ2-5, the V gene TRBV7-2; D is possibly TRBD1 (6 bases). Sequenced: peripheral blood mononuclear cells. CDR3 DNA (partial): TGTGCCAGCCCCCCCGCAGGGGATTTGGGAGAGACC. This gives the protein CASPPAGDLGET. The whole CDR3 protein is CASPPAGDLGETQYF. Using reference TRBV7-2 and TRBJ2-5 for the parts outside the CDR3, the full variable domain is GAGVSQSPSNKVTEKGKDVELRCDPISGHTALYWYRQSLGQGLEFLIYFQGNSAPDKSGLPSDRFSAERTGGSVSTLTIQRTQQEDSAVYLCASPPAGDLGETQYFGPGTRLLVL.